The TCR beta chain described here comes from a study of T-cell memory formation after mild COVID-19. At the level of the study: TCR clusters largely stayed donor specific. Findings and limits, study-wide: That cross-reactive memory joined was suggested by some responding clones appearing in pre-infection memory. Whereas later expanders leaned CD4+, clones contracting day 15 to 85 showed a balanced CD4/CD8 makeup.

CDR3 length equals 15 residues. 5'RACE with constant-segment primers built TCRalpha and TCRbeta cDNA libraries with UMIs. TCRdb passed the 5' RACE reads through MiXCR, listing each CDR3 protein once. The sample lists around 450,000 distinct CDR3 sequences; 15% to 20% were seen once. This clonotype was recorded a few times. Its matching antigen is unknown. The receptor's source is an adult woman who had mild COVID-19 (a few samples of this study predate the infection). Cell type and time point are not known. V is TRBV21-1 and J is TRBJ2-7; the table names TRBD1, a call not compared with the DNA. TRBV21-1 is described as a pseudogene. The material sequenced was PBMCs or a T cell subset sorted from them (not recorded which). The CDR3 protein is CASSSQGNRLYEQYF. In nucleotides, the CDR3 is TGTGCCAGCAGCTCCCAGGGCAACCGCCTCTACGAGCAGTACTTC.